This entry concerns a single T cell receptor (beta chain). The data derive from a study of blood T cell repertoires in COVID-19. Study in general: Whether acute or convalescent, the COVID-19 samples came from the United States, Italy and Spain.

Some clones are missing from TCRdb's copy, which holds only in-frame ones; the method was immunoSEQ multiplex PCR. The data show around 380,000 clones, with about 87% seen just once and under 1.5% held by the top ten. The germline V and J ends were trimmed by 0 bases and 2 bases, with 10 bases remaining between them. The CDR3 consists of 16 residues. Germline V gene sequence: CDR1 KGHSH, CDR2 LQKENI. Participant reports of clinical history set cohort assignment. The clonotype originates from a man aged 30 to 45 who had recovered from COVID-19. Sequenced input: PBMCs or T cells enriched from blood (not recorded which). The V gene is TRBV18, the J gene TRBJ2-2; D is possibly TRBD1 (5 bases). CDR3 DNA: TGTGCCAGCTCACCACCCCAGGACACTAACACCGGGGAGCTGTTTTTT. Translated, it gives CASSPPQDTNTGELFF.